Listed below are T cell receptor beta chains from one sample, sequenced in a study of T cell responses to AZD1222 COVID-19 vaccine. Sequenced by immunoSEQ multiplex PCR; TCRdb stores in-frame clones only, minus some. This sample carries 140,000 to 150,000 clones, approximately 90% of them seen once, and the ten largest clones take around 1.5%. The specimen comprised peripheral blood, sampled on day 0 of AZD1222 vaccination. All receptors come from an adult in good health. The CDR3 runs from the conserved cysteine through the conserved F or W. Fields, in order: V gene, CDR3 length, J gene, CDR3 protein.

v_gene: TRBV5-6; len: 12; j_gene: TRBJ2-7; CDR3aa: CASSLRERKQYF
v_gene: TRBV10-2; len: 14; j_gene: TRBJ1-5; CDR3aa: CASSESDRAQPQHF
v_gene: TRBV4-1; len: 16; j_gene: TRBJ2-3; CDR3aa: CVSSPQGARFTDTQYF
v_gene: TRBV4-2; len: 16; j_gene: TRBJ2-2; CDR3aa: CASSQASGGATGELFF
v_gene: TRBV7-2; len: 13; j_gene: TRBJ2-1; CDR3aa: CASTGDSYNEQFF
v_gene: TRBV3-1/TRBV3-2; len: 13; j_gene: TRBJ1-3; CDR3aa: CASRPGSGNTIYF
v_gene: TRBV28; len: 14; j_gene: TRBJ1-1; CDR3aa: CANSLGDRNTEAFF
v_gene: TRBV10-1; len: 17; j_gene: TRBJ2-1; CDR3aa: CASSESTGTSGKNEQFF
v_gene: TRBV5-1; len: 14; j_gene: TRBJ2-5; CDR3aa: CASSRGTGVETQYF
v_gene: TRBV5-1; len: 14; j_gene: TRBJ2-1; CDR3aa: CASSASGGYNEQFF
v_gene: TRBV28; len: 12; j_gene: TRBJ1-5; CDR3aa: CASSLPDQPQHF
v_gene: TRBV6-1; len: 13; j_gene: TRBJ2-7; CDR3aa: CASSEVGYYEQYF
v_gene: TRBV25-1; len: 15; j_gene: TRBJ2-2; CDR3aa: CASSARIGGAGELFF
v_gene: TRBV18; len: 16; j_gene: TRBJ1-3; CDR3aa: CASSPGGLTYGNTIYF
v_gene: TRBV5-1; len: 12; j_gene: TRBJ2-7; CDR3aa: CASRDSSYEQYF
v_gene: TRBV11-2; len: 16; j_gene: TRBJ2-2; CDR3aa: CASSSAASGGLGELFF
v_gene: TRBV30; len: 14; j_gene: TRBJ1-5; CDR3aa: CAWSVLGGSQPQHF
v_gene: TRBV7-6; len: 12; j_gene: TRBJ2-7; CDR3aa: CASSRYAFEQYF
v_gene: TRBV2; len: 15; j_gene: TRBJ2-3; CDR3aa: CASSEGDSNTDTQYF
v_gene: TRBV5-1; len: 14; j_gene: TRBJ1-5; CDR3aa: CASSRGGDNQPQHF
v_gene: TRBV5-5; len: 19; j_gene: TRBJ2-6; CDR3aa: CASSSPRRDQGTGANVLTF
v_gene: TRBV7-3; len: 15; j_gene: TRBJ1-1; CDR3aa: CASSKTGDGFTEAFF
v_gene: TRBV6-5; len: 15; j_gene: TRBJ1-6; CDR3aa: CASTINSFYNSPLHF
v_gene: TRBV4-1; len: 16; j_gene: TRBJ1-1; CDR3aa: CASSQAWGEGGSEAFF
v_gene: TRBV27; len: 14; j_gene: TRBJ1-2; CDR3aa: CASRGAGANYGYTF
v_gene: TRBV4-1; len: 17; j_gene: TRBJ2-2; CDR3aa: CASSHPGQGANTGELFF
v_gene: TRBV19; len: 15; j_gene: TRBJ1-5; CDR3aa: CASSYPERNNQPQHF
v_gene: TRBV12-3/TRBV12-4; len: 13; j_gene: TRBJ2-5; CDR3aa: CASRQGGRETQYF
v_gene: TRBV9; len: 14; j_gene: TRBJ2-1; CDR3aa: CASSPRGRVDEQFF
v_gene: TRBV6-5; len: 12; j_gene: TRBJ1-4; CDR3aa: CASSFEGRKLFF
v_gene: TRBV7-9; len: 14; j_gene: TRBJ1-2; CDR3aa: CASSLTGVDYGYTF
v_gene: TRBV18; len: 14; j_gene: TRBJ2-5; CDR3aa: CASSPGQQKETQYF
v_gene: TRBV7-9; len: 18; j_gene: TRBJ2-2; CDR3aa: CASINGTSGSGRTGELFF
v_gene: TRBV27; len: 15; j_gene: TRBJ1-2; CDR3aa: CASSTSGVANYGYTF
v_gene: TRBV4-1; len: 12; j_gene: TRBJ2-1; CDR3aa: CASSQDRGWQFF
v_gene: TRBV5-4; len: 16; j_gene: TRBJ2-3; CDR3aa: CASSQVQGAGTDTQYF
v_gene: TRBV6-5; len: 14; j_gene: TRBJ2-5; CDR3aa: CASSKDRNQETQYF
v_gene: TRBV9; len: 14; j_gene: TRBJ1-5; CDR3aa: CASSVGQDNQPQHF
v_gene: TRBV20-1; len: 15; j_gene: TRBJ2-7; CDR3aa: CSASGTGTPLRRQYF
v_gene: TRBV5-1; len: 13; j_gene: TRBJ1-1; CDR3aa: CASSIRGGTEAFF
v_gene: TRBV6-5; len: 14; j_gene: TRBJ1-3; CDR3aa: CASSQSGAGNTIYF
v_gene: TRBV19; len: 14; j_gene: TRBJ1-5; CDR3aa: CASSIDSGKQPQHF
v_gene: TRBV29-1; len: 12; j_gene: TRBJ1-2; CDR3aa: CSVPDRGYGYTF
v_gene: TRBV12-3/TRBV12-4; len: 13; j_gene: TRBJ1-2; CDR3aa: CASRGVANYGYTF
v_gene: TRBV12-3/TRBV12-4; len: 11; j_gene: TRBJ2-4; CDR3aa: CASTAKNIQYF
v_gene: TRBV3-1/TRBV3-2; len: 17; j_gene: TRBJ2-3; CDR3aa: CASSQTTGGSWTDTQYF
v_gene: TRBV18; len: 15; j_gene: TRBJ1-3; CDR3aa: CASRKNTGSGNTIYF
v_gene: TRBV30; len: 14; j_gene: TRBJ1-1; CDR3aa: CAWSGMGGGTEAFF
v_gene: TRBV4-1; len: 13; j_gene: TRBJ2-7; CDR3aa: CASSQADSYEQYF
v_gene: TRBV7-8; len: 11; j_gene: TRBJ2-7; CDR3aa: CASSFGREQYF
v_gene: TRBV5-1; len: 15; j_gene: TRBJ2-7; CDR3aa: CASSTRTGGGNEQYF
v_gene: TRBV12-5; len: 15; j_gene: TRBJ2-3; CDR3aa: CASGLGLAPSDTQYF
v_gene: TRBV19; len: 20; j_gene: TRBJ1-4; CDR3aa: CASSPPLRGVTESTNEKLFF
v_gene: TRBV5-1; len: 14; j_gene: TRBJ2-2; CDR3aa: CASSWGQGTGELFF